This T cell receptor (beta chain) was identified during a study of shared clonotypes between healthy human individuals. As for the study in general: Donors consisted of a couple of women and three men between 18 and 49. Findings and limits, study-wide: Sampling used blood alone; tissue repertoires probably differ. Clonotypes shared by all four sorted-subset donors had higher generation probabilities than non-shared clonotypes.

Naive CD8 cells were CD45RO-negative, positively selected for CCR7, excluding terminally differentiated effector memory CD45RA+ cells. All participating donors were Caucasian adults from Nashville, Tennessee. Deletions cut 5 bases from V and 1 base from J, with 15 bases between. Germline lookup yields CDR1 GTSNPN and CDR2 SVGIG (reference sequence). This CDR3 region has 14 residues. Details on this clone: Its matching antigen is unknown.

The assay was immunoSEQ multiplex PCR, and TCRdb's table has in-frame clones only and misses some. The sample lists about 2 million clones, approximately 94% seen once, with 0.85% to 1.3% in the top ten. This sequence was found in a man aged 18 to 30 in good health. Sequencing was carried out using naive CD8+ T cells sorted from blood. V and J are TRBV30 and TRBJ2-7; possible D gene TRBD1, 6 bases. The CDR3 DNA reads TGTGCCTGGGGGACCGGGACAACATCCTACGAGCAGTACTTC. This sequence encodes CAWGTGTTSYEQYF.